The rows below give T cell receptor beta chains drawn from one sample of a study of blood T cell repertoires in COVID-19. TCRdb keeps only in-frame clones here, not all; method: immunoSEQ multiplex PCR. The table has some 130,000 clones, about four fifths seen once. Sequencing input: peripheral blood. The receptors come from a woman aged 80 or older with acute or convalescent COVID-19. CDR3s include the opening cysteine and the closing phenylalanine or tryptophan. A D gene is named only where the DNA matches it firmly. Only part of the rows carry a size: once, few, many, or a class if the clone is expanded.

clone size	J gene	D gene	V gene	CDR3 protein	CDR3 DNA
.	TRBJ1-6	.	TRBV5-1	CASIPEPSGNSPLHF	TGCGCCAGCATCCCGGAACCTTCAGGGAATTCACCCCTCCACTTT
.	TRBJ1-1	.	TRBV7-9	CASSFPGMNTEAFF	TGTGCCAGCAGCTTCCCCGGGATGAACACTGAAGCTTTCTTT
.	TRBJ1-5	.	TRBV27	CASSLTGLGRQPQHF	TGTGCCAGCAGCCTAACAGGGTTAGGGCGGCAGCCCCAGCATTTT
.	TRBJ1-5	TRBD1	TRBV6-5	CASSNSGDRNQPQHF	TGTGCCAGCTCTAACTCGGGGGACAGAAATCAGCCCCAGCATTTT
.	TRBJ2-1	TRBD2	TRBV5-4	CASSLPSGGFNEQFF	TGTGCCAGCAGCCTCCCTAGCGGGGGGTTCAATGAGCAGTTCTTC
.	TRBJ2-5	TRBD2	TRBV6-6	CASSPTSGGAQETQYF	TGTGCCAGCAGTCCTACTAGCGGGGGGGCCCAGGAGACCCAGTACTTC
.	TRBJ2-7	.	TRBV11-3	CASSLWWYRYYEQYF	TGTGCCAGCAGCTTATGGTGGTACAGGTACTACGAGCAGTACTTC
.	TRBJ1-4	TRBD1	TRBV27	CASRTTRTGGFEKLFF	TGTGCCAGCAGGACAACTCGGACAGGGGGGTTTGAAAAACTGTTTTTT
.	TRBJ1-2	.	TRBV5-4	CASSRDKGVGGYTF	TGTGCCAGCAGCCGGGACAAGGGGGTGGGCGGCTACACCTTC
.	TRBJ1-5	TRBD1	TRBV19	CASSIAPQQGASNQPQHF	TGTGCCAGTAGTATAGCACCCCAGCAGGGGGCGAGCAATCAGCCCCAGCATTTT
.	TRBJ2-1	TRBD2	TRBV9	CASSSASGSINEQFF	TGTGCCAGCAGCTCGGCTAGCGGGAGTATCAATGAGCAGTTCTTC
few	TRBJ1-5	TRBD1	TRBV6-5	CASSYYRGQPQHF	TGTGCCAGCAGTTACTACAGGGGTCAGCCCCAGCATTTT
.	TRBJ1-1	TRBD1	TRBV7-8	CASSLALRGTEAFF	TGTGCCAGCAGCTTAGCGCTCAGGGGGACTGAAGCTTTCTTT